This section outlines one T cell receptor beta chain sequence together with its context. Its antigen remains unknown. The data were obtained in a study of identical twins. Regarding the study as a whole: Where beta out-of-frame sequences were concerned, excess twin sharing was weaker. Its conclusions, products of cross-sectional statistical analysis, did not come from following the same donors. Abundant beta clonotypes from cord blood had fewer insertions, unlike memory repertoires, which showed none.

One entry per CDR3 protein, called by TCRdb with MiXCR from the 5' RACE reads. The sample includes some 1,600,000 distinct CDR3 sequences, about 31% of them seen just once. Trimming took 2 bases from V and 9 from J; bases not matched to a gene: 10. Looked up from germline, CDR1 is MNHEY and CDR2 is SVGAGI. This CDR3 comprises 15 residues. Healthy Caucasian individuals made up all the donors. This rearrangement joins TRBV6-5 to TRBJ2-5; 9 bases match TRBD2. Source material: cord blood. This sequence was found in a newborn girl in good health. Here the CDR3 reads CASSYKLAGWEPQYF. DNA of the CDR3: TGTGCCAGCAGTTACAAGCTAGCGGGGTGGGAGCCCCAGTACTTC.